What follows describes a single T cell receptor beta chain. Original handling: Amplified reference gene primers provided the basis for estimating nucleated cell counts. Sequenced by immunoSEQ multiplex PCR; TCRdb stores in-frame clones only, minus some. V, J and clone size reflect that table, while D and trimming were determined from the DNA. Of 250,000 or so clones detected, roughly 87% appear once; the ten largest clones hold 2.6%. CDR3 length equals 12 residues. With V trimmed by 6 bases and J by 5 bases, 3 bases remained unmatched. These data come from a study of blood T cell repertoires in COVID-19. Study summary: The United States, Italy and Spain supplied acute and convalescent COVID-19 samples.

Recruitment covered roughly 22 US areas and drew participants whose ages spanned roughly 18 to 100 years. Input material: PBMCs or T cells enriched from blood (not recorded which). The chain couples TRBV12-3 or TRBV12-4 to TRBJ1-1; TRBD1 agrees at 7 bases. This clonotype was sampled from a woman under 40 with acute COVID-19. CDR3 protein: CASRPTGTEAFF. Here the CDR3 DNA reads TGTGCCAGCAGACCGACAGGGACTGAAGCTTTCTTT.